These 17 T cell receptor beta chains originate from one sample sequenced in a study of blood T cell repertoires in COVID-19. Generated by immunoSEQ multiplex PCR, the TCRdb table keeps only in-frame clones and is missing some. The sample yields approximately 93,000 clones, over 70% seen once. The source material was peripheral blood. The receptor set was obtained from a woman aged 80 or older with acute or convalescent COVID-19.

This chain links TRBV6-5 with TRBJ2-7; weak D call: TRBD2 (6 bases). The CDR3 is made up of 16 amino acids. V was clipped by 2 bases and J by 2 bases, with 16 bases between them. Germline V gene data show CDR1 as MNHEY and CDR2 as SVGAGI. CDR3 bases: TGTGCCAGCAGTTACAAAAGTCGCGGGGCCGCCTACGAGCAGTACTTC. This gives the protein CASSYKSRGAAYEQYF.

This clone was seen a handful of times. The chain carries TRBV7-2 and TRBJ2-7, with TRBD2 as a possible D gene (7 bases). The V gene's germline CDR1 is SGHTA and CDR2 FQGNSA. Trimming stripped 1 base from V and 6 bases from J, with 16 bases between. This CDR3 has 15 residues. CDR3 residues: CASSLVQRGGREQYF. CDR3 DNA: TGTGCCAGCAGCTTAGTTCAGAGGGGGGGGCGCGAGCAGTACTTC. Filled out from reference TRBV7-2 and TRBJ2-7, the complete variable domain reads GAGVSQSPSNKVTEKGKDVELRCDPISGHTALYWYRQSLGQGLEFLIYFQGNSAPDKSGLPSDRFSAERTGGSVSTLTIQRTQQEDSAVYLCASSLVQRGGREQYFGPGTRLTVT.

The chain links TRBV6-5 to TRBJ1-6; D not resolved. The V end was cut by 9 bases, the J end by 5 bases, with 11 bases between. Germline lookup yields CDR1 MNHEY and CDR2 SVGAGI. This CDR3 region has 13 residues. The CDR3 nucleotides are TGTGCCAGTCAGTTCGTCGATAATTCACCCCTCCACTTT. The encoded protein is CASQFVDNSPLHF.

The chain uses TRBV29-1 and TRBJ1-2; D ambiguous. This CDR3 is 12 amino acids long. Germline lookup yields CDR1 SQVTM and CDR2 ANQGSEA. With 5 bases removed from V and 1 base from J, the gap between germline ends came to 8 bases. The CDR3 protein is CSVLDYNYGYTF. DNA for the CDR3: TGCAGCGTTTTGGACTATAACTATGGCTACACCTTC.

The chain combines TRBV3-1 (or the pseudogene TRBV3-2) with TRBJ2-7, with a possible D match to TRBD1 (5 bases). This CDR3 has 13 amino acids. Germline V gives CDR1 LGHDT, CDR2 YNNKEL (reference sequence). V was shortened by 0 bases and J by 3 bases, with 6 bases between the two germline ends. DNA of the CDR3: TGTGCCAGCAGCCAAGACAGGGACTACGAGCAGTACTTC. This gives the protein CASSQDRDYEQYF.

The CDR3 sequence is CASSELAGYNEQFF. The CDR3 DNA reads as TGTGCCAGCAGTGAACTAGCGGGGTACAATGAGCAGTTCTTC. The chain uses TRBV6-4 and TRBJ2-1; 10 bases agree with TRBD2. Germline V gives CDR1 MRHNA, CDR2 SNTAGT. V gave up 3 bases and J gave up 4 bases; unmatched junction bases: 0. This CDR3 has 14 residues.

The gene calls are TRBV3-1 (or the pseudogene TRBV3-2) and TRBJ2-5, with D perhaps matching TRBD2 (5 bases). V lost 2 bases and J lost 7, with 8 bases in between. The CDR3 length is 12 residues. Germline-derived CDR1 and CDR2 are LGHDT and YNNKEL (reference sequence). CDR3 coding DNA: TGTGCCAGCAGCCAATCACGGGGGACCCAGTACTTC. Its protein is CASSQSRGTQYF.

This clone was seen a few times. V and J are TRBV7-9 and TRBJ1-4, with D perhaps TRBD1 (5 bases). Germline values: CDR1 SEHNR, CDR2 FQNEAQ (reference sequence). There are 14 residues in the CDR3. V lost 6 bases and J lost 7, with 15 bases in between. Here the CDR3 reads CASSPRERGEKLFF. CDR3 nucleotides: TGTGCCAGCAGTCCCAGGGAACGAGGTGAAAAACTGTTTTTT.

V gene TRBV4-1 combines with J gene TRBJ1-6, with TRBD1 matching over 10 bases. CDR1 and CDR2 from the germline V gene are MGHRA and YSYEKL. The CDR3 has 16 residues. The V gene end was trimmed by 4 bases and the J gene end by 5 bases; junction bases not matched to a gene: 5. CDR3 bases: TGCGCCAGCAGCCTCGCCGGGACAGGGGATAATTCACCCCTCCACTTT. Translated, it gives CASSLAGTGDNSPLHF.

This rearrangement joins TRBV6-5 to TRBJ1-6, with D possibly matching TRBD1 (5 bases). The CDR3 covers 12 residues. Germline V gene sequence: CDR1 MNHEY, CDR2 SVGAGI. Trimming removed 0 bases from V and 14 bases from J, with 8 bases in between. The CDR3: CASSYSGGALHF. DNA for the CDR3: TGTGCCAGCAGTTACTCGGGGGGGGCCCTCCACTTT.

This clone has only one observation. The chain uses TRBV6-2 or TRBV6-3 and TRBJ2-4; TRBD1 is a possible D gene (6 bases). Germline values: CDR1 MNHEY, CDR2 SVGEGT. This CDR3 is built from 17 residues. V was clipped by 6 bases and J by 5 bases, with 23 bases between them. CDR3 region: CASRYLPGHPGENIQYF. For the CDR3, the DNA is TGTGCCAGCAGATACCTCCCGGGACATCCTGGGGAAAACATTCAGTACTTC.

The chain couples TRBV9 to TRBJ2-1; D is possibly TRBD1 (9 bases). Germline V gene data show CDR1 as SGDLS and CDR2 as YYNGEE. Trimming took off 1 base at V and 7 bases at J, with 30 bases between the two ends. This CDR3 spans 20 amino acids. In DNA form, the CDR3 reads TGTGCCAGCAGCGTAACCGGGACAGGGCGTGAACGGGAGGGAAGAAATGAGCAGTTCTTC. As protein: CASSVTGTGREREGRNEQFF.

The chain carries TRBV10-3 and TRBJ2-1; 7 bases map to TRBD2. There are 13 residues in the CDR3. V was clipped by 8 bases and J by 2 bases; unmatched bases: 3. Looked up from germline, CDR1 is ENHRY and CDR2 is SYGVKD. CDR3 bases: TGTGCCATCCAAAGCGGGGCCTACAATGAGCAGTTCTTC. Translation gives CAIQSGAYNEQFF.

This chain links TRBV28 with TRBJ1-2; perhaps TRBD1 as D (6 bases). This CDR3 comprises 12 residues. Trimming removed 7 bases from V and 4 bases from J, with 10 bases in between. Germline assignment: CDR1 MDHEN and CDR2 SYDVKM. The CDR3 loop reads CASTIQGYGYTF. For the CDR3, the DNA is TGTGCCAGCACCATACAGGGCTATGGCTACACCTTC.

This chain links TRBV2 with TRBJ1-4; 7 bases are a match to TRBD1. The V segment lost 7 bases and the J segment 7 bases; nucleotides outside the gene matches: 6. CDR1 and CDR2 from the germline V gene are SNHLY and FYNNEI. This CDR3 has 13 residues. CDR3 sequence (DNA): TGTGCCAGCAAGAGACAGGGCCTTGAAAAACTGTTTTTT. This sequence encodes CASKRQGLEKLFF.

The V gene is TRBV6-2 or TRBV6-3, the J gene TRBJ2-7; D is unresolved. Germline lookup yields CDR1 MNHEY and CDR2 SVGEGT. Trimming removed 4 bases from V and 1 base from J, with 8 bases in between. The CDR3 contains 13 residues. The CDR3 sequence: CASSFPLSYEQYF. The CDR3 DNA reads TGTGCCAGCAGTTTTCCGTTGTCCTACGAGCAGTACTTC.

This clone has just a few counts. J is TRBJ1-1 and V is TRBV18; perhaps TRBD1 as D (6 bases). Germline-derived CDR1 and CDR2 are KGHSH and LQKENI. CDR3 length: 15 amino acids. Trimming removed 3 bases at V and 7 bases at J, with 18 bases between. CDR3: CASSPPGTKRGEAFF. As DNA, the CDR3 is TGTGCCAGCTCACCTCCCGGGACAAAAAGGGGTGAAGCTTTCTTT.